Presented here are 21 T cell receptor beta chains from one specimen sequenced in a study of molecular identifiers for immune sequencing clone quantification. A single record per CDR3 protein comes from TCRdb applying MiXCR to the PCR reads. The sample consists of approximately 590,000 distinct CDR3 sequences, roughly 23% of them appearing once. Input material: naive CD8+ T cells from blood, with Jurkat cell RNA spiked in. Indicated subset: FACS-sorted CD8+CD4-CCR7+CD45RA+ naive T cells. The receptors were gathered from a human donor in good health. Some libraries in this study had Jurkat cell RNA spiked in.

This clonotype has more than one count but fewer than ten. V gene TRBV2 combines with J gene TRBJ2-1; possible D gene TRBD2, 5 bases. The V end lost 8 bases, the J end lost 7 bases, and 18 bases lay between the germline ends. Germline-derived CDR1 and CDR2 are SNHLY and FYNNEI. The CDR3 runs to 14 residues. The CDR3 sequence is CASFATVARNEQFF. The CDR3, as DNA: TGTGCCAGCTTTGCAACGGTAGCGAGGAATGAGCAGTTCTTC.

Remarks on this clonotype: Given a much more abundant clone one base away, this may be a read error. The rearrangement uses TRBV27 and TRBJ1-5; 7 bases are a match to TRBD1. CDR3 length: 14 amino acids. The trim removed 2 bases at V and 7 bases at J, leaving 5 bases unmatched. Germline CDR1 is MNHEY and CDR2 is SMNVEV (reference sequence). The CDR3 protein is CASSLEQGRQPQHF. The CDR3 DNA is TGTGCCAGCAGTTTAGAACAGGGGAGGCAGCCCCAGCATTTT.

This clonotype appeared once. No conserved phenylalanine or tryptophan is present at the end of the CDR3, so a read error is the likely explanation. V gene TRBV5-8 combines with J gene TRBJ2-3; 9 nucleotides line up with TRBD2. This CDR3 has 16 residues. The germline gives CDR1 SGHTS, CDR2 YDEGEE. V was pared by 4 bases and J by 4 bases, with 10 bases of the junction left unmatched. The CDR3 DNA follows: TGTGCCAGCAGCATGGGGGTACAGCGGGGGGCAGATACGCAGTATCTT. Encoded protein: CASSMGVQRGADTQYL.

The rearrangement joins TRBV12-3 or TRBV12-4 to TRBJ2-5, with 7 bases identical to TRBD2. J was trimmed by 0 bases and V by 1 base; bases with no gene match: 8. The CDR3 has 17 residues. CDR3 region: CASSLEAGREYQETQYF. For the CDR3, the DNA is TGTGCCAGCAGTTTAGAAGCGGGACGGGAATACCAAGAGACCCAGTACTTC.

As DNA, the CDR3 is TGCGCCAGCAGTCGACCCAAACAGGGGATCGACACCGGGGAGCTGTTTTTT. It encodes CASSRPKQGIDTGELFF. The rearrangement joins TRBV4-3 to TRBJ2-2; 7 nucleotides align to TRBD1. The CDR3 extends over 17 amino acids. V was clipped by 6 bases and J by 3 bases; unmatched bases: 13. Germline lookup yields CDR1 LGHNA and CDR2 YSLEER.

This clonotype has at least ten counts. The chain carries TRBV28 and TRBJ1-1, with D perhaps matching TRBD1 (6 bases). Germline values: CDR1 MDHEN, CDR2 SYDVKM. Trimming took 6 bases from V and 5 from J, leaving 13 bases between them. CDR3 length equals 13 residues. The CDR3 protein is CASSQGRLTEAFF. The CDR3 DNA reads TGTGCCAGCAGCCAGGGGCGCCTTACTGAAGCTTTCTTT.

About this clonotype itself: This clone may be a read error of a much larger clone one base away. This chain joins TRBV7-2 and TRBJ2-3, with D hard to call. Germline lookup yields CDR1 SGHTA and CDR2 FQGNSA. The CDR3 is 15 amino acids. CDR3 amino acids: CASSVAGPVTDTQYF. For the CDR3, the DNA is TGTGCCAGCAGCGTAGCAGGTCCGGTCACAGATACGCAGTATTTT.

The J gene is TRBJ2-3, the V gene TRBV5-1, with a possible D match to TRBD2 (6 bases). Germline CDR1 SGHRS, CDR2 YFSETQ. The ends were cut back, 2 bases at V and 1 base at J, with 11 bases in the middle. The CDR3 runs to 15 residues. For the CDR3, the DNA is TGCGCCAGCAGCTTAACGGGGGACGGCACAGATACGCAGTATTTT. Translated: CASSLTGDGTDTQYF.

The rearrangement links TRBV9 to TRBJ2-2, with 7 bases fitting TRBD1. Per germline, CDR1 SGDLS and CDR2 YYNGEE. V trimming: 4 bases; J trimming: 4 bases; junction bases outside the gene matches: 7. The CDR3 is made up of 15 amino acids. The CDR3 region has the DNA TGTGCCAGCAGCTCCGGACAGGCACGCACCGGGGAGCTGTTTTTT. This encodes CASSSGQARTGELFF.

This clonotype was picked up many times. V usage is TRBV6-2 or TRBV6-3 and J usage is TRBJ2-5; TRBD2 matches 7 bases. J gave up 7 bases and V 2 bases, and 4 bases lay outside the gene matches. Per the germline V gene, CDR1 is MNHEY and CDR2 is SVGEGT. The CDR3 covers 13 residues. CDR3 amino acids: CASSYGDYGTQYF. The CDR3 DNA reads as TGTGCCAGCAGTTACGGGGACTACGGGACCCAGTACTTC.

This clonotype was seen ten or more times. The V call is TRBV10-3, the J call TRBJ2-7, with 9 bases matching TRBD1. The CDR3 spans 13 residues. The V gene's germline CDR1 is ENHRY and CDR2 SYGVKD. Germline trimming cut 6 bases from V and 3 bases from J; bases unmatched to any gene: 3. As DNA, the CDR3 is TGTGCCATCAGACGGGACAGGGACTACGAGCAGTACTTC. It yields the protein CAIRRDRDYEQYF.

This clonotype was observed a handful of times. A much larger clone differs from this one at a single base, so this may be a read error. The final CDR3 position lacks the conserved phenylalanine or tryptophan, pointing to a likely read error. Written as DNA, the CDR3 is TGTGCCAGCAGCCATGGGACAGCCGAGCAGTACCTC. This sequence encodes CASSHGTAEQYL. V and J are TRBV7-9 and TRBJ2-7; the match to TRBD1 covers 7 bases. V shed 5 bases, J shed 6 bases, and the junction held 4 bases outside the gene matches. This CDR3 has 12 residues. Germline V CDR1 and CDR2: SEHNR, FQNEAQ (reference sequence).

At least ten counts were recorded for this clonotype. V is TRBV9 and J is TRBJ2-3; 8 positions agree with TRBD2. J gave up 6 bases and V 4 bases, and 16 bases lay outside the gene matches. Germline lookup yields CDR1 SGDLS and CDR2 YYNGEE. This CDR3 is 17 amino acids long. The CDR3 is CASSQWVGGGPSDTQYF. In DNA, the CDR3 is TGTGCCAGCAGCCAGTGGGTCGGCGGGGGGCCATCGGATACGCAGTATTTT. Full variable domain (outside the CDR3, taken from reference TRBV9 and TRBJ2-3): DSGVTQTPKHLITATGQRVTLRCSPRSGDLSVYWYQQSLDQGLQFLIQYYNGEERAKGNILERFSAQQFPDLHSELNLSSLELGDSALYFCASSQWVGGGPSDTQYFGPGTRLTVL.

There are many counts of this clonotype. The chain uses TRBV7-9 and TRBJ1-4; D remains ambiguous. The CDR3 extends over 13 amino acids. Trimming stripped 5 bases from V and 2 bases from J, with 6 bases between. The germline V gene encodes CDR1 SEHNR and CDR2 FQNEAQ (reference sequence). The DNA of the CDR3 is TGTGCCAGCAGCACCATCACTAATGAAAAACTGTTTTTT. It specifies CASSTITNEKLFF.

This clonotype came up many times. The chain joins TRBV28 to TRBJ2-5; 9 bases line up with TRBD2. After removal of 5 bases from V and 4 bases from J, the junction contained 14 bases not matched to a gene. CDR1 is MDHEN, CDR2 SYDVKM, per germline. The CDR3 runs to 17 residues. The CDR3 reads CASSLVGLALGGETQYF. The CDR3 DNA follows: TGTGCCAGCAGTCTTGTAGGACTAGCGTTAGGCGGAGAGACCCAGTACTTC.

The chain couples TRBV10-3 to TRBJ1-3, with D possibly being TRBD1 (6 bases). Per germline, CDR1 ENHRY and CDR2 SYGVKD. Trimming shortened V by 3 bases and J by 2 bases, and 8 bases separated the two germline ends. CDR3 length: 14 amino acids. The CDR3 loop is CAISEGQPGNTIYF. The DNA for the CDR3 is TGTGCCATCAGTGAAGGACAGCCTGGAAACACCATATATTTT.

This clonotype showed up just a few times. This sequence may be a read error, since a much larger clone differs from it by one base. This sequence joins TRBV2 and TRBJ2-3; the match to TRBD1 covers 9 bases. The J segment lost 3 bases and the V segment lost 9 bases, leaving 13 bases of the junction unmatched. The CDR3 contains 16 residues. Germline CDR1 SNHLY, CDR2 FYNNEI. The CDR3 nucleotides are TGTGCCAGAACGGACGGGGGGACAGGGCCTACAGATACGCAGTATTTT. It translates to CARTDGGTGPTDTQYF.

Regarding this clonotype: Since a much larger clone is just one base distant, this may be a read error. The chain carries TRBV2 and TRBJ1-5; D is undetermined. In germline, CDR1 is SNHLY, CDR2 FYNNEI. The CDR3 contains 13 residues. CDR3 sequence reads: CASSVSSNQPLHF. The CDR3 bases are TGTGCCAGCAGTGTGTCTAGCAATCAGCCCCTGCATTTT.

Here the CDR3 reads CASSSLGTGGTYEQYF. The CDR3 DNA reads as TGTGCCAGCAGCTCTCTGGGGACAGGGGGAACCTACGAGCAGTACTTC. The chain employs TRBV7-9 and TRBJ2-7, with 11 nucleotides matching TRBD1. The CDR3 is made up of 16 amino acids. Germline assignment: CDR1 SEHNR and CDR2 FQNEAQ (reference sequence). Trimming took 4 bases from V and 2 from J; bases not matched to a gene: 7.

In this sample, this clonotype turned up many times. The rearrangement joins TRBV7-2 to TRBJ1-5, with 9 bases lining up with TRBD1. V trimming: 2 bases; J trimming: 4 bases; junction bases outside the gene matches: 6. Germline CDR1 reads SGHTA; CDR2 reads FQGNSA. There are 16 residues in the CDR3. CDR3 in amino acids: CASSLTRTGANQPQHF. In nucleotides, the CDR3 is TGTGCCAGCAGCTTAACCCGGACAGGGGCAAATCAGCCCCAGCATTTT. Combining the CDR3 with reference TRBV7-2 and TRBJ1-5 gives the whole variable domain GAGVSQSPSNKVTEKGKDVELRCDPISGHTALYWYRQSLGQGLEFLIYFQGNSAPDKSGLPSDRFSAERTGGSVSTLTIQRTQQEDSAVYLCASSLTRTGANQPQHFGDGTRLSIL.

In regard to this clonotype: A much larger clone differs from this one at a single base, so this may be a read error. This sequence joins TRBV2 and TRBJ2-7; D unclear. This CDR3 has 14 residues. In germline, CDR1 is SNHLY, CDR2 FYNNEI. In DNA form, the CDR3 reads TGTGCCAGCAGCGATCAAATGGGGTACTACGGGCAGTACTTC. This codes for CASSDQMGYYGQYF.